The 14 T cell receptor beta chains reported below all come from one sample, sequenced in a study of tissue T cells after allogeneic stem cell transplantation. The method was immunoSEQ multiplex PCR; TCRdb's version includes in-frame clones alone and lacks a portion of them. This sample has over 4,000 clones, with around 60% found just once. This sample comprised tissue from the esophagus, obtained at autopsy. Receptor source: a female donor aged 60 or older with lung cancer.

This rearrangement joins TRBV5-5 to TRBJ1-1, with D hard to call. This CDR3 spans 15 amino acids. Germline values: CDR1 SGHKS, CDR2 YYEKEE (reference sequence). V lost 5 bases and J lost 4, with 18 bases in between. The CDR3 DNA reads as TGTGCCAGCAGTCTTCTAGACTTCGGAATCACTGAAGCTTTCTTT. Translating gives CASSLLDFGITEAFF.

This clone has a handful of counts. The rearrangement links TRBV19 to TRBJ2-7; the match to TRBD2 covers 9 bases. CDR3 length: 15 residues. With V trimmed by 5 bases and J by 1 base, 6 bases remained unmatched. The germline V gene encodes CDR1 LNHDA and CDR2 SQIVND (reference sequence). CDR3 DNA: TGTGCCAGTAGTCCTCGCGGGGGGGCGTCCTACGAGCAGTACTTC. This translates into CASSPRGGASYEQYF. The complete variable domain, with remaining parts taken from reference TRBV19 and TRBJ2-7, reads DGGITQSPKYLFRKEGQNVTLSCEQNLNHDAMYWYRQDPGQGLRLIYYSQIVNDFQKGDIAEGYSVSREKKESFPLTVTSAQKNPTAFYLCASSPRGGASYEQYFGPGTRLTVT.

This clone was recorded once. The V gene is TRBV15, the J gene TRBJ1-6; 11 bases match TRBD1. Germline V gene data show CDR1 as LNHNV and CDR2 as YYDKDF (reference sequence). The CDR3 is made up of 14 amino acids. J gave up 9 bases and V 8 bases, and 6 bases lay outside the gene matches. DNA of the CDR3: TGTGCCACCGGTTTTGGACAGGGGGCTTCACCCCTCCACTTT. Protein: CATGFGQGASPLHF.

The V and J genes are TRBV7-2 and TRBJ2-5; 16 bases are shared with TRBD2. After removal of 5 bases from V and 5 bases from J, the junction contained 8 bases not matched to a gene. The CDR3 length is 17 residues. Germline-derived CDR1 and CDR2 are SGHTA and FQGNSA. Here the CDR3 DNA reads TGTGCCAGCAGCCCCGGGACTAGCGGGAGGGGGTGGGAGACCCAGTACTTC. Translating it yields CASSPGTSGRGWETQYF. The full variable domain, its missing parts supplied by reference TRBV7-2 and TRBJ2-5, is GAGVSQSPSNKVTEKGKDVELRCDPISGHTALYWYRQSLGQGLEFLIYFQGNSAPDKSGLPSDRFSAERTGGSVSTLTIQRTQQEDSAVYLCASSPGTSGRGWETQYFGPGTRLLVL.

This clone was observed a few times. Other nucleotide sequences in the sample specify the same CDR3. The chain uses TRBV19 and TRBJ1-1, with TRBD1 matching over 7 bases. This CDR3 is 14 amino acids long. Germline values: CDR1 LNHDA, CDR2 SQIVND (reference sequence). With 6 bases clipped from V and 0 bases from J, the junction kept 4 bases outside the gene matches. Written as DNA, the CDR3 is TGTGCCAGTAGCCCGGACAGGTTGAACACTGAAGCTTTCTTT. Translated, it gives CASSPDRLNTEAFF.

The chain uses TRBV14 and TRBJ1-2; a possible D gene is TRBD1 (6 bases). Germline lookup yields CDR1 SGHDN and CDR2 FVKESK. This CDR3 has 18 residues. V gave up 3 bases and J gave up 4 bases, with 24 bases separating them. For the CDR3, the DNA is TGTGCCAGCAGCCACGTAAGGGGGGGCAACAGGGAAGCCTATGGCTACACCTTC. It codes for CASSHVRGGNREAYGYTF. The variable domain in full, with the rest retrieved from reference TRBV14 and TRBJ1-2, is EAGVTQFPSHSVIEKGQTVTLRCDPISGHDNLYWYRRVMGKEIKFLLHFVKESKQDESGMPNNRFLAERTGGTYSTLKVQPAELEDSGVYFCASSHVRGGNREAYGYTFGSGTRLTVV.

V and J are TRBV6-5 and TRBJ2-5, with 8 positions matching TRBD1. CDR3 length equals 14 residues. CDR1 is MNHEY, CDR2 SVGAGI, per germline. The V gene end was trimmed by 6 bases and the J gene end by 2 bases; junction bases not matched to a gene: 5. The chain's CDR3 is CASSPGTGQETQYF. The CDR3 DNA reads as TGTGCCAGCAGCCCCGGGACAGGTCAAGAGACCCAGTACTTC.

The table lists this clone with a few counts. DNA for the CDR3: TGCGCCAGCAGCTTGGATTGGACAGGGTATTTTGAAGCTTTCTTT. Protein: CASSLDWTGYFEAFF. The rearrangement links TRBV5-1 to TRBJ1-1; TRBD1 matches 8 bases. The CDR3 is made up of 15 amino acids. From germline, CDR1 is SGHRS and CDR2 YFSETQ. J gave up 7 bases and V 0 bases, and 8 bases lay outside the gene matches. Full variable domain (missing parts from reference TRBV5-1 and TRBJ1-1): KAGVTQTPRYLIKTRGQQVTLSCSPISGHRSVSWYQQTPGQGLQFLFEYFSETQRNKGNFPGRFSGRQFSNSRSEMNVSTLELGDSALYLCASSLDWTGYFEAFFGQGTRLTVV.

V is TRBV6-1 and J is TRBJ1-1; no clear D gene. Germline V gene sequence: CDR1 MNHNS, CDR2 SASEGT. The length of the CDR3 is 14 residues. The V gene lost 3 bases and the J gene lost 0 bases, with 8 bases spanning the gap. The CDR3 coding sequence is TGTGCCAGCAGTGATGATATCCTGAACACTGAAGCTTTCTTT. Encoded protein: CASSDDILNTEAFF.

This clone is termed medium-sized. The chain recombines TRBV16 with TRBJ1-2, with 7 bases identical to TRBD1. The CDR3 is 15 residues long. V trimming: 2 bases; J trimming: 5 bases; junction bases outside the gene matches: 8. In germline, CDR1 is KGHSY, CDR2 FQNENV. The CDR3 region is CASSQKRDSPYGYTF. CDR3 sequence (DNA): TGTGCCAGCAGCCAAAAGCGGGACAGCCCATATGGCTACACCTTC.

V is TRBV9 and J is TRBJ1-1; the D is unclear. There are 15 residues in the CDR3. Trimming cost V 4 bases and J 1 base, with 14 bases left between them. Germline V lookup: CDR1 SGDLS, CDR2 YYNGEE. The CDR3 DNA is TGTGCCAGCAGCCCTCGACCTGCGGCGAACACTGAAGCTTTCTTT. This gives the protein CASSPRPAANTEAFF. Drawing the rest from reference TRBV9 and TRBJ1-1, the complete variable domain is DSGVTQTPKHLITATGQRVTLRCSPRSGDLSVYWYQQSLDQGLQFLIQYYNGEERAKGNILERFSAQQFPDLHSELNLSSLELGDSALYFCASSPRPAANTEAFFGQGTRLTVV.

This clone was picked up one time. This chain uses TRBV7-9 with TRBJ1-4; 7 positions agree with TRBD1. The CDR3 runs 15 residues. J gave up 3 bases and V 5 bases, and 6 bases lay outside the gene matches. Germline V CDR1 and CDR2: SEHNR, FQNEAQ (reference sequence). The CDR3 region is CASSPNRGANEKLFF. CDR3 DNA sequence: TGTGCCAGCAGCCCGAACAGGGGCGCTAATGAAAAACTGTTTTTT.

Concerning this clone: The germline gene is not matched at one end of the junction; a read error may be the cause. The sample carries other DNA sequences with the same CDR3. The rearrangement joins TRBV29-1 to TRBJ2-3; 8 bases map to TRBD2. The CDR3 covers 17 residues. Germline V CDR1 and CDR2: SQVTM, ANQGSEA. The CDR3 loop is CSAEKGSGGPGADTQYF. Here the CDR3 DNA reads TGTAGCGCCGAGAAGGGCTCGGGAGGGCCCGGGGCAGATACGCAGTATTTT.

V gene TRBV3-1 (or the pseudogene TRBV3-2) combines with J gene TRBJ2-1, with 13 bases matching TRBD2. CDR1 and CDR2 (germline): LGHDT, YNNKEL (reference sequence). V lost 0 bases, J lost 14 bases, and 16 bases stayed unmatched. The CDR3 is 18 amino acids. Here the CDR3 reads CASSQDLLTSGRPWGKFF. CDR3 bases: TGTGCCAGCAGCCAAGATTTGTTGACTAGCGGGAGGCCGTGGGGGAAGTTCTTC.